The rows below give T cell receptor beta chains drawn from one sample of a study of T cell responses to AZD1222 COVID-19 vaccine. The assay was immunoSEQ multiplex PCR, and TCRdb's table has in-frame clones only and misses some. The table lists 140,000 or so clones, roughly nine tenths of them singletons. Sequencing used peripheral blood, obtained on day 0 of AZD1222 vaccination. These receptor sequences come from an adult in good health. CDR3s include the opening cysteine and the closing phenylalanine or tryptophan. Each record gives: J gene, clone size, D gene, V gene, CDR3 DNA, CDR3 protein. The D gene is left open where the match is weak. Clone size appears in some rows only: once, few, many, or a class for an expanded clone.

TRBJ1-1,once,TRBD1,TRBV18,TGTGCCAGCTCACTCAACCACGGACAGGGCCTTAAGGACACTGAAGCTTTCTTT,CASSLNHGQGLKDTEAFF
TRBJ1-5,-,TRBD1,TRBV19,TGTGCCAGTACCAGACAGGGCCGGGATCAGCCCCAGCATTTT,CASTRQGRDQPQHF
TRBJ1-2,-,TRBD1,TRBV10-3,TGTGCCATCAGTGGGGAACCGGGACAGACAAACTATGGCTACACCTTC,CAISGEPGQTNYGYTF
TRBJ2-1,-,TRBD1,TRBV27,TGTGCCAGCAGTTTTACCGGGACAGGGGGGGACAATGAGCAGTTCTTC,CASSFTGTGGDNEQFF
TRBJ1-2,-,TRBD1,TRBV28,TGTGCCAGCAGTGACAGGGGAGCTAACTATGGCTACACCTTC,CASSDRGANYGYTF
TRBJ2-1,-,-,TRBV19,TGTGCCAGTAGTTTGGACGGGGTGAGCTCCTACAATGAGCAGTTCTTC,CASSLDGVSSYNEQFF
TRBJ2-7,-,-,TRBV1,TGCACCAGCAGCCCTGACAGGGAAACCTACGAGCAGTACTTC,CTSSPDRETYEQYF
TRBJ1-5,-,-,TRBV2,TGTGCCAGCACCCATCGGATTTTCAATCAGCCCCAGCATTTT,CASTHRIFNQPQHF
TRBJ2-7,once,TRBD1,TRBV24-1,TGTGCCACCAGTGATTTCAGACAGGGGGCCTCGAGGGAGCAGTACTTC,CATSDFRQGASREQYF
TRBJ1-1,-,-,TRBV30,TGTGCCTGGACACGGGACACTCAGAACACTGAAGCTTTCTTT,CAWTRDTQNTEAFF
TRBJ2-7,-,TRBD1,TRBV5-1,TGCGCCAGCAGCAATCGACAGGGCTACGAGCAATACTTC,CASSNRQGYEQYF
TRBJ2-3,once,TRBD2,TRBV5-5,TGTGCCAGCAGCCCCGGACTAGCGGGGGCCACAGATACGCAGTATTTT,CASSPGLAGATDTQYF
TRBJ2-7,-,-,TRBV11-2,TGTGCCAGCAGCCCATTGAATCGGGGTCAACAGCAATATTCCTACGAGCAGTACTTC,CASSPLNRGQQQYSYEQYF
TRBJ2-4,-,TRBD2,TRBV15,TGTGCCACCAGCAGTGCCACGGGGGGAGGGGCCAAAAACATTCAGTACTTC,CATSSATGGGAKNIQYF
TRBJ2-2,-,-,TRBV5-4,TGTGCCAGCAGCCCCCCCCCGGGACAGAACACCGGGGAGCTGTTTTTT,CASSPPPGQNTGELFF
TRBJ2-1,-,-,TRBV5-1,TGCGCCAGCAGCTTATCCACCGGGACCGACAATGAGCAGTTCTTC,CASSLSTGTDNEQFF